Shown below are 20 T cell receptor beta chains from a single sample sequenced in a study of blood T cell repertoires in COVID-19. The assay was immunoSEQ multiplex PCR, and TCRdb's table has in-frame clones only and misses some. Altogether 200,000 to 250,000 clones are present, 80% being singletons, with the ten largest covering nearly 7.5%. Material: PBMCs or T cells enriched from blood (not recorded which). The source is a woman aged 40 to 50 with acute COVID-19.

The chain recombines TRBV29-1 with TRBJ1-2; possible D gene TRBD1, 5 bases. V lost 5 bases, J lost 1 base, and 8 bases lay in between. The CDR3 has 12 residues. From germline, CDR1 is SQVTM and CDR2 ANQGSEA. The CDR3 loop reads CSVFQGNYGYTF. The CDR3 nucleotides are TGCAGCGTTTTCCAGGGTAACTATGGCTACACCTTC.

This clone is a singleton in its sample. V and J are TRBV5-1 and TRBJ1-1; a possible D gene is TRBD1 (6 bases). This CDR3 region has 15 residues. V was clipped by 0 bases and J by 5 bases, with 14 bases between them. Germline lookup yields CDR1 SGHRS and CDR2 YFSETQ. CDR3 protein: CASSLVQGPGTEAFF. As DNA, the CDR3 is TGCGCCAGCAGCTTGGTTCAGGGGCCGGGGACTGAAGCTTTCTTT. Based on the CDR3 plus reference TRBV5-1 and TRBJ1-1, the full variable domain is KAGVTQTPRYLIKTRGQQVTLSCSPISGHRSVSWYQQTPGQGLQFLFEYFSETQRNKGNFPGRFSGRQFSNSRSEMNVSTLELGDSALYLCASSLVQGPGTEAFFGQGTRLTVV.

The chain has TRBV6-1 and TRBJ1-1, with 7 bases that match TRBD1. Trimming removed 2 bases from V and 5 bases from J; junction bases left unmatched: 11. The CDR3 extends over 16 amino acids. The V gene's germline CDR1 is MNHNS and CDR2 SASEGT. This CDR3 is CASSERSEGARTEAFF. CDR3 coding DNA: TGTGCCAGCAGTGAACGGTCGGAGGGGGCGCGTACTGAAGCTTTCTTT.

The chain couples TRBV20-1 to TRBJ2-7; D might be TRBD1 (6 bases). This CDR3 has 13 residues. The V gene lost 3 bases and the J gene lost 5 bases, with 14 bases spanning the gap. Germline V lookup: CDR1 DFQATT, CDR2 SNEGSKA (reference sequence). For the CDR3, the DNA is TGCAGTGCTAGTCCGGACAGTTACAACGAGCAGTACTTC. As protein: CSASPDSYNEQYF.

The chain is built from TRBV7-9 and TRBJ2-2; TRBD1 is a possible D gene (5 bases). V gave up 5 bases and J gave up 2 bases, with 9 bases separating them. Germline values: CDR1 SEHNR, CDR2 FQNEAQ (reference sequence). The CDR3 runs 14 residues. CDR3: CASSRDSNTGELFF. The CDR3 region has the DNA TGTGCCAGCAGCCGCGACAGTAACACCGGGGAGCTGTTTTTT.

J is TRBJ2-1 and V is TRBV24-1; 7 nucleotides match TRBD1. The J segment lost 6 bases and the V segment lost 3 bases, leaving 19 bases of the junction unmatched. CDR1 is KGHDR and CDR2 is SFDVKD in the germline V gene. This CDR3 contains 19 residues. The CDR3 DNA reads as TGTGCCACCAGTGATCCGAAAGATCGACAGGGTGCAGCGATCAATGAGCAGTTCTTC. Translated: CATSDPKDRQGAAINEQFF.

The chain has TRBV30 and TRBJ1-1, with D possibly matching TRBD1 (5 bases). The germline gives CDR1 GTSNPN, CDR2 SVGIG (reference sequence). This CDR3 is built from 14 residues. Between the trimmed V and J ends, which lost 1 base and 0 bases, there was a span of 9 bases. As DNA, the CDR3 is TGTGCCTGGAGTGACAGGTCCCTGAACACTGAAGCTTTCTTT. It yields the protein CAWSDRSLNTEAFF.

This clone was counted at least ten times. This same CDR3 is encoded by further DNA sequences in the sample. The V call is TRBV7-2, the J call TRBJ1-5; TRBD1 might be the D (6 bases). The CDR3 consists of 15 residues. The V gene lost 0 bases and the J gene lost 7 bases, with 13 bases spanning the gap. Germline lookup yields CDR1 SGHTA and CDR2 FQGNSA. The CDR3 DNA sequence: TGTGCCAGCAGCTTAGCGGGCGGGGGCGGACAGCCCCAGCATTTT. The encoded protein is CASSLAGGGGQPQHF.

This chain joins TRBV5-1 and TRBJ2-1, with 8 bases identical to TRBD1. Losses at the gene ends were 2 bases for V and 0 bases for J; bases not matched to a gene: 4. Germline assignment: CDR1 SGHRS and CDR2 YFSETQ. The length of the CDR3 is 16 residues. Here the CDR3 reads CASSLGTGFSYNEQFF. CDR3 nucleotide sequence: TGCGCCAGCAGCTTAGGGACAGGCTTCTCCTACAATGAGCAGTTCTTC. The whole variable domain, filled in from reference TRBV5-1 and TRBJ2-1, reads KAGVTQTPRYLIKTRGQQVTLSCSPISGHRSVSWYQQTPGQGLQFLFEYFSETQRNKGNFPGRFSGRQFSNSRSEMNVSTLELGDSALYLCASSLGTGFSYNEQFFGPGTRLTVL.

This chain connects TRBV13 to TRBJ2-1, with TRBD1 matching over 10 bases. The CDR3 extends over 15 amino acids. The germline V gene has CDR1 PRHDT and CDR2 FYEKMQ (reference sequence). V shed 5 bases and J 3 bases; nucleotides not matched to a gene: 4. The CDR3 DNA sequence: TGTGCCAGCAGCCCAGACAGGGGGCTCTACAATGAGCAGTTCTTC. Encoded protein: CASSPDRGLYNEQFF.

Regarding this clone: The germline gene is not matched at one end of the junction; a read error may be the cause. This chain uses TRBV7-3 with TRBJ2-1; TRBD2 agrees at 11 bases. The CDR3 is 16 amino acids. Germline V gene data show CDR1 as SGHTA and CDR2 as FQGTGA. The CDR3 spells CASTLRPGLAANEQFF. The DNA for the CDR3 is TGTGCCAGCACCTTACGACCGGGACTAGCGGCCAATGAGCAGTTCTTC.

V is TRBV5-1 and J is TRBJ1-6; D might be TRBD1 (6 bases). Germline V gene data show CDR1 as SGHRS and CDR2 as YFSETQ. The CDR3 is 14 residues long. Trimming took 0 bases from V and 7 from J, leaving 8 bases between them. The CDR3 here is CASSLDRENSPLHF. Here the CDR3 DNA reads TGCGCCAGCAGCTTGGACAGGGAAAATTCACCCCTCCACTTT.

This clone appeared a few times. The chain combines TRBV28 with TRBJ1-5; the D gene is possibly TRBD1 (6 bases). With 1 base removed from V and 7 bases from J, the gap between germline ends came to 14 bases. From germline, CDR1 is MDHEN and CDR2 SYDVKM. This CDR3 region has 15 residues. The CDR3 sequence is CASSLFSGGWQPQHF. The CDR3 DNA follows: TGTGCCAGCAGTTTATTTTCGGGGGGCTGGCAGCCCCAGCATTTT.

J is TRBJ1-2 and V is TRBV2, with 8 bases that match TRBD1. The V gene end was trimmed by 2 bases and the J gene end by 4 bases; junction bases not matched to a gene: 3. Germline CDR1 and CDR2: SNHLY and FYNNEI. The CDR3 contains 14 residues. The CDR3 region is CASSEQGAGYGYTF. CDR3 nucleotides: TGTGCCAGCAGTGAACAGGGGGCTGGCTATGGCTACACCTTC.

This clone was counted once. The chain links TRBV7-2 to TRBJ2-3; 11 bases align to TRBD2. The trim removed 1 base at V and 1 base at J, leaving 1 base unmatched. The CDR3 length is 16 residues. Per the germline V gene, CDR1 is SGHTA and CDR2 is FQGNSA. CDR3 in DNA: TGTGCCAGCAGCTTAGGGGGACTAGCGGGCACAGATACGCAGTATTTT. It encodes CASSLGGLAGTDTQYF.

The chain couples TRBV27 to TRBJ2-3, with TRBD2 matching 12 bases. This CDR3 comprises 14 residues. Germline V lookup: CDR1 MNHEY, CDR2 SMNVEV (reference sequence). V shed 5 bases, J shed 6 bases, and the junction held 3 bases outside the gene matches. The CDR3 DNA sequence: TGTGCCAGCAGTCGACTAGCGGGGGTGGATACGCAGTATTTT. It translates to CASSRLAGVDTQYF.

The rearrangement joins TRBV29-1 to TRBJ2-3, with a possible D match to TRBD1 (6 bases). The CDR3 has 14 amino acids. Deletions cut 8 bases from V and 3 bases from J, with 18 bases between. CDR1 is SQVTM and CDR2 is ANQGSEA in the germline V gene. CDR3 DNA: TGCAGCTCTCGTGACAGGAGAGAAACAGATACGCAGTATTTT. Translation gives CSSRDRRETDTQYF.

The chain is built from TRBV5-4 and TRBJ2-3; D is possibly TRBD2 (6 bases). This CDR3 has 16 amino acids. Germline V gene data show CDR1 as SGHNT and CDR2 as YYREEE (reference sequence). V lost 0 bases and J lost 0, with 11 bases in between. CDR3 residues: CASSLDSGPSTDTQYF. DNA for the CDR3: TGTGCCAGCAGCTTGGATAGCGGCCCTAGCACAGATACGCAGTATTTT.

The gene calls are TRBV5-1 and TRBJ2-7, with 12 bases that match TRBD2. Per the germline V gene, CDR1 is SGHRS and CDR2 is YFSETQ. The junction had 5 bases not matched to a gene; V was cut back by 8 bases and J by 2 bases. The CDR3 contains 14 residues. CDR3 region: CASSTSGGPYEQYF. The CDR3 region has the DNA TGCGCCAGTTCGACTAGCGGGGGACCCTACGAGCAGTACTTC.

The chain is built from TRBV30 and TRBJ2-7; tentatively, D is TRBD2 (5 bases). The V gene's germline CDR1 is GTSNPN and CDR2 SVGIG (reference sequence). CDR3 size: 16 residues. V was trimmed by 4 bases and J by 2 bases, leaving 21 bases between them. CDR3 DNA: TGTGCCTGGACACCCCCTATACTAGGGATTGCCTACGAGCAGTACTTC. Its protein product is CAWTPPILGIAYEQYF.